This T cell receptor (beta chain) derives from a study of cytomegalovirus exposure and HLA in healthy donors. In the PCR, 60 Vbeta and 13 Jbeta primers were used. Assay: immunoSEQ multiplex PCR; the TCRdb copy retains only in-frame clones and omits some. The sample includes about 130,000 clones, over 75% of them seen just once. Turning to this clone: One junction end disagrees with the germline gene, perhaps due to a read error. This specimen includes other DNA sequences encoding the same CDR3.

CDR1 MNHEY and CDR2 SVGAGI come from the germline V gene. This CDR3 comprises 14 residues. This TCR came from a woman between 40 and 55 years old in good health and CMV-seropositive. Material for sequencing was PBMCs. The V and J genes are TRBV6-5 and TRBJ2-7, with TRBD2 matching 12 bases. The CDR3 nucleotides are TGCGCCAGCACACCGGGACTAGCGGGCTACGAGCAGTACTTC. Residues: CASTPGLAGYEQYF.